The clone carrying this T cell receptor (beta chain) was recorded a few times. The antigen remains undetermined. The data originate from a study of cytomegalovirus exposure and HLA in healthy donors. Study observations and caveats: HLA allele associations emerged for 17,000 or so TCR beta sequences in a later analysis, at 0.05 false discovery rate.

PCR employed 60 Vbeta and 13 Jbeta primers. Only in-frame clones appear in the TCRdb table, and some are missing; sequencing was by immunoSEQ multiplex PCR. The table shows some 150,000 clones, with roughly 10% occurring only once. The germline V gene encodes CDR1 SGHAT and CDR2 FQNNGV. Trimming shortened V by 0 bases and J by 6 bases, and 11 bases separated the two germline ends. The CDR3 totals 14 residues. The chain is built from TRBV11-2 and TRBJ1-1; tentatively, D is TRBD1 (6 bases). This receptor was taken from a man aged 45 to 65 in good health and CMV-seronegative. The sample taken for sequencing was PBMCs. CDR3 DNA sequence: TGTGCCAGCAGCTTAGACAGGGGTAGCGCTGAAGCTTTCTTT. Translation gives CASSLDRGSAEAFF.